In its sample, the clone carrying this T cell receptor beta chain was seen many times. What it binds is not known. Looked up from germline, CDR1 is SGHRS and CDR2 is YFSETQ. V dropped 2 bases and J dropped 0 bases, with 5 bases sitting between them. There are 13 residues in the CDR3. This specimen comes from a study of response to subunit inactivated influenza vaccine. Whole-study findings and limits: Each seasonal influenza vaccination recruits few new T cells, the authors suggested.

MiXCR was run by TCRdb on the RT-PCR reads, yielding one entry per CDR3 protein. The sample has approximately 700,000 distinct CDR3 sequences; approximately 14% are singletons. This receptor was obtained from a middle-aged man who received an inactivated influenza vaccine. The sample in question was PBMCs from blood, obtained 11 to 12 days after vaccination. The V gene is TRBV5-1, the J gene TRBJ1-1; D not resolved. CDR3 coding DNA: TGCGCCAGCAGCTTAACCATGAACACTGAAGCTTTCTTT. Its protein product is CASSLTMNTEAFF.